This T cell receptor beta chain was found in a study of T cell changes during pregnancy in multiple sclerosis. V trimming: 5 bases; J trimming: 3 bases; junction bases outside the gene matches: 9. Germline CDR1 and CDR2: SGHTA and FQGNSA. The CDR3 consists of 16 residues. Assay used: immunoSEQ multiplex PCR; TCRdb lists only in-frame clones, some missing. Among some 60,000 clones listed, approximately 93% were seen once. The V call is TRBV7-2, the J call TRBJ2-7; 11 bases are a match to TRBD2. This TCR was sampled from a female donor with multiple sclerosis, enrolled in a pregnancy study. The sample was peripheral blood, taken after pregnancy. CDR3 protein: CASSLASSGGFYEQYF. In DNA form, the CDR3 reads TGTGCCAGCAGCCTGGCCTCTAGCGGGGGGTTCTACGAGCAGTACTTC.